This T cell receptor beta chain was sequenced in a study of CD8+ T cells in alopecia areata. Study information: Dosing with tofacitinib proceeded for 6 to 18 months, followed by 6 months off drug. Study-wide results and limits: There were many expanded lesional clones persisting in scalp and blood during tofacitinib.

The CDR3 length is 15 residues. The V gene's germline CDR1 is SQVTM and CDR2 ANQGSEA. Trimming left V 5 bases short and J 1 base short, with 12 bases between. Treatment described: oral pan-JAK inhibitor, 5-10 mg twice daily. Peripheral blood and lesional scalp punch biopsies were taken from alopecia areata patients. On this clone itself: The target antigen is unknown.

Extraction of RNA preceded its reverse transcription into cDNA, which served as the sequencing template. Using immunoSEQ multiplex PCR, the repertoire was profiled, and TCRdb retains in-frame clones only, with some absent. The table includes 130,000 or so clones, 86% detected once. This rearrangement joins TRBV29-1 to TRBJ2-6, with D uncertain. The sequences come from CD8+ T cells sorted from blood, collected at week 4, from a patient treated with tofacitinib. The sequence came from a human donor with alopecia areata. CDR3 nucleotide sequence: TGCAGCGTTAGATACGGAGAATCTGGGGCCAACGTCCTGACTTTC. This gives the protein CSVRYGESGANVLTF.